What follows are 26 T cell receptor beta chains derived from one specimen sequenced in a study of CD8 T cells in ankylosing spondylitis. TCRdb independently ran MiXCR on the 5' RACE reads; one entry per CDR3 protein. The sample contains about 240,000 distinct CDR3 sequences, 8% to 9.5% of which appear only once. Sequencing used blood, either unsorted or a sorted T cell fraction (not recorded which). The receptors originated from a male donor with ankylosing spondylitis or in good health (not recorded which).

This clonotype was seen only a few times. This sequence joins TRBV5-6 and TRBJ2-2; 15 nucleotides align to TRBD2. Trimming removed 3 bases from V and 3 bases from J; junction bases left unmatched: 6. The CDR3 has 18 residues. The germline CDR1 and CDR2 sequences are SGHDT and YYEEEE. The CDR3 DNA follows: TGTGCCAGCAGCTGGGGACTAGCGGGGGGCCTCGACACCGGGGAGCTGTTTTTT. It codes for CASSWGLAGGLDTGELFF. The complete variable domain, with remaining parts taken from reference TRBV5-6 and TRBJ2-2, reads DAGVTQSPTHLIKTRGQQVTLRCSPKSGHDTVSWYQQALGQGPQFIFQYYEEEERQRGNFPDRFSGHQFPNYSSELNVNALLLGDSALYLCASSWGLAGGLDTGELFFGEGSRLTVL.

This clonotype has more than one count but fewer than ten. A much bigger clone sits one base away, suggesting this may be a read error. The V and J genes are TRBV20-1 and TRBJ1-1; no clear D gene. Germline assignment: CDR1 DFQATT and CDR2 SNEGSKA (reference sequence). This CDR3 contains 12 residues. The CDR3 DNA sequence: TGCAGTGCTGGGGAGTCGAACCCTGAAGCTTTCTTT. Its protein product is CSAGESNPEAFF.

The count of this clonotype is one. This rearrangement joins TRBV20-1 to TRBJ1-3, with D hard to call. This CDR3 has 14 amino acids. Trimming cost V 5 bases and J 0 bases, with 11 bases left between them. In germline, CDR1 is DFQATT, CDR2 SNEGSKA (reference sequence). The CDR3, as DNA: TGCAGTGCTCTCCTCGGGCTCTCTGGAAACACCATATATTTT. As protein: CSALLGLSGNTIYF.

This clonotype was picked up a small number of times. The gene calls are TRBV20-1 and TRBJ2-7; D perhaps matches TRBD2 (6 bases). The V end lost 3 bases, the J end lost 6 bases, and 15 bases lay between the germline ends. The CDR3 has 13 residues. Germline loops: CDR1 DFQATT, CDR2 SNEGSKA (reference sequence). The CDR3 reads CSARGGVGREQYF. As DNA, the CDR3 is TGCAGTGCTAGGGGAGGCGTAGGGCGCGAGCAGTACTTC.

Here the CDR3 DNA reads TGCGCCAGCAGCTTGGGACGGACAGGGGGTAGAGAGGCTTTCTTT. The encoded protein is CASSLGRTGGREAFF. The chain carries TRBV5-1 and TRBJ1-1, with 10 bases identical to TRBD1. Germline assignment: CDR1 SGHRS and CDR2 YFSETQ. After removal of 0 bases from V and 11 bases from J, the junction contained 10 bases not matched to a gene. CDR3 size: 15 residues.

This clonotype was recorded at least ten times. V gene TRBV20-1 combines with J gene TRBJ2-6, with no clear D. The V gene lost 0 bases and the J gene lost 4 bases, with 4 bases spanning the gap. The CDR3 runs 13 residues. In germline, CDR1 is DFQATT, CDR2 SNEGSKA (reference sequence). CDR3 coding DNA: TGCAGTGCTAGAGATGGAGGGGCCAACGTCCTGACTTTC. Translated, it gives CSARDGGANVLTF.

This clonotype was observed many times. J is TRBJ2-7 and V is TRBV20-1; no clear D gene. The CDR3 has 15 residues. Germline values: CDR1 DFQATT, CDR2 SNEGSKA (reference sequence). The V end lost 0 bases, the J end lost 3 bases, and 15 bases lay between the germline ends. The CDR3 spells CSARDVSELGYEQYF. The CDR3 nucleotides read TGCAGTGCTAGAGATGTAAGTGAACTGGGCTACGAGCAGTACTTC.

This clonotype was observed a few times. The V gene is TRBV11-2, the J gene TRBJ2-3; 12 bases match TRBD2. Germline V CDR1 and CDR2: SGHAT, FQNNGV. The CDR3 contains 19 residues. V lost 1 base and J lost 0; bases outside the gene matches: 8. CDR3 loop: CASSLGRASGRVSTDTQYF. In DNA form, the CDR3 reads TGTGCCAGCAGCTTAGGACGGGCTAGCGGGAGGGTAAGCACAGATACGCAGTATTTT.

At least ten counts were recorded for this clonotype. This rearrangement joins TRBV4-2 to TRBJ1-1; D uncertain. V lost 2 bases to trimming and J lost 4 bases, with 14 bases between them. The CDR3 length is 15 residues. Germline loops: CDR1 LGHNA, CDR2 YNFKEQ. The CDR3 spells CASSQLRIWVTEAFF. The CDR3 DNA reads TGTGCCAGCAGCCAACTGAGGATATGGGTCACTGAAGCTTTCTTT.

This clonotype showed up just a few times. J is TRBJ1-5 and V is TRBV20-1; D uncertain. The CDR3 length is 13 residues. V lost 3 bases to trimming and J lost 3 bases, with 9 bases between them. Germline V CDR1 and CDR2: DFQATT, SNEGSKA (reference sequence). CDR3 protein: CSARDGNNQPQHF. In DNA, the CDR3 is TGCAGTGCTAGGGACGGGAACAATCAGCCCCAGCATTTT.

This clonotype was detected many times. The rearrangement uses TRBV9 and TRBJ1-1; D perhaps matches TRBD1 (6 bases). The CDR3 loop spans 13 amino acids. V was trimmed by 4 bases and J by 3 bases, leaving 10 bases between them. Germline V lookup: CDR1 SGDLS, CDR2 YYNGEE. CDR3 sequence: CASSFRQDTEAFF. The CDR3 nucleotides read TGTGCCAGCAGCTTCCGACAGGACACTGAAGCTTTCTTT.

V usage is TRBV5-1 and J usage is TRBJ2-1; D is uncertain. The CDR3 has 14 amino acids. Germline V CDR1 and CDR2: SGHRS, YFSETQ. V lost 10 bases and J 0 bases, leaving 14 bases between the germline ends. The DNA of the CDR3 is TGCGCCGGTCCCAGAAAGGGCTCCTACAATGAGCAGTTCTTC. Translating gives CAGPRKGSYNEQFF.

This clonotype was counted a few times. The chain carries TRBV15 and TRBJ2-5, with D uncertain. Trimming left V 3 bases short and J 1 base short, with 12 bases between. This CDR3 comprises 15 residues. CDR1 and CDR2 from the germline V gene are LNHNV and YYDKDF (reference sequence). The CDR3 sequence is CATSSLLDPQETQYF. CDR3 DNA sequence: TGTGCCACCAGCAGCCTTCTGGATCCCCAAGAGACCCAGTACTTC.

At least ten counts were recorded for this clonotype. The J gene is TRBJ1-5, the V gene TRBV7-8; D is ambiguous. Germline CDR1 and CDR2: SGHVS and FQNEAQ. Between the trimmed V and J ends, which lost 5 bases and 7 bases, there was a span of 18 bases. The CDR3 has 15 residues. For the CDR3, the DNA is TGTGCCAGCAGCCCCCACAGTTTGATGGCACAGCCCCAGCATTTT. Encoded protein: CASSPHSLMAQPQHF.

This clonotype was detected ten times or more. This rearrangement joins TRBV20-1 to TRBJ2-4, with 12 bases identical to TRBD1. The CDR3 consists of 15 residues. V lost 2 bases to trimming and J lost 8 bases; unmatched junction nucleotides: 7. In germline, CDR1 is DFQATT, CDR2 SNEGSKA (reference sequence). Here the CDR3 reads CSARPGQGAGDIQYF. Written as DNA, the CDR3 is TGCAGTGCTAGACCGGGACAGGGGGCAGGCGACATTCAGTACTTC.

V is TRBV27 and J is TRBJ2-4; 9 nucleotides agree with TRBD1. Germline trimming cut 0 bases from V and 4 bases from J; bases unmatched to any gene: 1. This CDR3 is built from 15 residues. Germline CDR1 reads MNHEY; CDR2 reads SMNVEV (reference sequence). The CDR3 DNA is TGTGCCAGCAGTTTATCCGGGACAGGGAAAAACATTCAGTACTTC. This encodes CASSLSGTGKNIQYF.

This clonotype was observed at least ten times. The V call is TRBV6-5, the J call TRBJ2-1; 11 bases align to TRBD2. The CDR3 runs to 15 residues. With V trimmed by 0 bases and J by 9 bases, 4 bases remained unmatched. CDR1 MNHEY and CDR2 SVGAGI come from the germline V gene. The CDR3 region is CASSYSSGGVGEQFF. CDR3 nucleotide sequence: TGTGCCAGCAGTTACTCTAGCGGGGGGGTTGGTGAGCAGTTCTTC.

This clonotype was detected many times. This chain links TRBV12-3 or TRBV12-4 with TRBJ2-7; D call uncertain. Trimming shortened V by 6 bases and J by 1 base, and 16 bases separated the two germline ends. The CDR3 loop spans 15 amino acids. The CDR3 DNA reads as TGTGCCAGCAGCCGATCGGGTGTGGGGTCCTACGAGCAGTACTTC. Amino acids: CASSRSGVGSYEQYF.

This clonotype came up many times. This chain connects TRBV30 to TRBJ2-2; TRBD2 agrees at 9 bases. With 1 base clipped from V and 7 bases from J, the junction kept 7 bases outside the gene matches. Per germline, CDR1 GTSNPN and CDR2 SVGIG (reference sequence). CDR3 length equals 15 residues. The DNA for the CDR3 is TGTGCCTGGAGTGGGGGGACTAGCAGAAACGGGGAGCTGTTTTTT. This sequence encodes CAWSGGTSRNGELFF.

This clonotype was found many times. V and J are TRBV11-2 and TRBJ2-7; D is unresolved. CDR1 and CDR2 from the germline V gene are SGHAT and FQNNGV. The CDR3 length is 14 residues. The V and J ends lost 1 base and 4 bases respectively, with 11 bases between them. Here the CDR3 DNA reads TGTGCCAGCAGCTTAGGGGGAACCCCTTACGAGCAGTACTTC. Residues: CASSLGGTPYEQYF. The entire variable domain, with the rest obtained from reference TRBV11-2 and TRBJ2-7, is as follows: EAGVAQSPRYKIIEKRQSVAFWCNPISGHATLYWYQQILGQGPKLLIQFQNNGVVDDSQLPKDRFSAERLKGVDSTLKIQPAKLEDSAVYLCASSLGGTPYEQYFGPGTRLTVT.

The chain uses TRBV5-1 and TRBJ2-3; 9 bases agree with TRBD1. The germline CDR1 and CDR2 sequences are SGHRS and YFSETQ. V lost 4 bases and J lost 6; bases outside the gene matches: 6. The CDR3 totals 14 residues. The DNA of the CDR3 is TGCGCCAGCAGCCTCGGGACAGGGAAGGATACGCAGTATTTT. It yields the protein CASSLGTGKDTQYF. The variable domain in full, completed from reference TRBV5-1 and TRBJ2-3, reads KAGVTQTPRYLIKTRGQQVTLSCSPISGHRSVSWYQQTPGQGLQFLFEYFSETQRNKGNFPGRFSGRQFSNSRSEMNVSTLELGDSALYLCASSLGTGKDTQYFGPGTRLTVL.

The table lists this clonotype with a few counts. The J gene is TRBJ1-3, the V gene TRBV5-5; the D is unclear. CDR3 size: 13 residues. Germline V gives CDR1 SGHKS, CDR2 YYEKEE (reference sequence). Trimming took off 0 bases at V and 4 bases at J, with 5 bases between the two ends. The DNA for the CDR3 is TGTGCCAGCAGCTTGGACGGGGGAAACACCATATATTTT. It codes for CASSLDGGNTIYF.

This clonotype was observed at least ten times. The J gene is TRBJ1-4, the V gene TRBV7-9, with D perhaps matching TRBD1 (5 bases). The length of the CDR3 is 13 residues. The V end was cut by 4 bases, the J end by 6 bases, with 9 bases between. Germline V gives CDR1 SEHNR, CDR2 FQNEAQ (reference sequence). CDR3 residues: CASSSRGDEKLFF. The CDR3, as DNA: TGTGCCAGCAGCTCCCGGGGGGATGAAAAACTGTTTTTT.

CDR3 DNA: TGTGCCAGCAGCCTACAGGTAGCGCATGGGGCCAACGTCCTGACTTTC. Its protein is CASSLQVAHGANVLTF. The V call is TRBV5-4, the J call TRBJ2-6; D may be TRBD1 or TRBD2 (5 bases each). The germline CDR1 and CDR2 sequences are SGHNT and YYREEE (reference sequence). The ends were cut back, 4 bases at V and 3 bases at J, with 14 bases in the middle. CDR3 length: 16 residues.

This clonotype was found many times. The chain couples TRBV7-2 to TRBJ2-3, with D unresolved. This CDR3 comprises 13 residues. V lost 2 bases and J 4 bases, leaving 7 bases between the germline ends. CDR1 SGHTA and CDR2 FQGNSA come from the germline V gene. CDR3 sequence: CASSLLSSDTQYF. CDR3 nucleotide sequence: TGTGCCAGCAGCTTATTGAGCTCAGATACGCAGTATTTT.

There are a few counts of this clonotype. The CDR3 DNA is TGTGCCAGCAGTAGGGAGGGAGGTCGATCACCCCTCCACTTT. It encodes CASSREGGRSPLHF. The V gene is TRBV25-1, the J gene TRBJ1-6; D gene unclear. The germline V and J ends were trimmed by 5 bases and 10 bases, with 15 bases remaining between them. CDR1 and CDR2 from the germline V gene are MGHDK and SYGVNS. CDR3 length: 14 amino acids.